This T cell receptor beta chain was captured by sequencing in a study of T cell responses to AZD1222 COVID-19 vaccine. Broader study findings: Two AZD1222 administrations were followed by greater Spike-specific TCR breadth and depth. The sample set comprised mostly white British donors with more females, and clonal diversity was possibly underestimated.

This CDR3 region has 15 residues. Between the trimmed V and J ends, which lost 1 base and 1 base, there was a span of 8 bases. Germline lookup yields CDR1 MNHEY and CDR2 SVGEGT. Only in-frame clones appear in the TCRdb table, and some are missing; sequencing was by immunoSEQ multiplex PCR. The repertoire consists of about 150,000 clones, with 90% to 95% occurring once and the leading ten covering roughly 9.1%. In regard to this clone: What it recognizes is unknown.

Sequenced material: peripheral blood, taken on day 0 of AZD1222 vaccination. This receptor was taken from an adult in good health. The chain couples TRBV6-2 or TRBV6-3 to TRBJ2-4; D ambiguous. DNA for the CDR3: TGTGCCAGCAGTTACTACGGAACGGCCAAAAACATTCAGTACTTC. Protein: CASSYYGTAKNIQYF.